This entry lists 15 T cell receptor beta chains sequenced from one sample in a study of blood T cell repertoires in COVID-19. TCRdb's table, derived via immunoSEQ multiplex PCR, lists solely in-frame clones and lacks some. The sample records some 250,000 clones, 86% being singletons. Sequencing was done on a sample of PBMCs or T cells enriched from blood (not recorded which). The receptors shown here come from a man between 18 and 29 years old who had recovered from COVID-19.

The V gene is TRBV15, the J gene TRBJ1-5, with unresolved D. From germline, CDR1 is LNHNV and CDR2 YYDKDF (reference sequence). V lost 5 bases and J lost 2, with 10 bases in between. The CDR3 runs 14 residues. The CDR3, as DNA: TGTGCCACCAGCTCCCGACTGGGCAATCAGCCCCAGCATTTT. It codes for CATSSRLGNQPQHF.

The V call is TRBV11-2, the J call TRBJ2-3; no clear D gene. Germline CDR1 SGHAT, CDR2 FQNNGV. V was pared by 6 bases and J by 6 bases, with 7 bases between. The CDR3 sequence is 11 residues long. CDR3 protein: CASSFLDTQYF. The CDR3 DNA follows: TGTGCCAGCAGTTTTCTCGATACGCAGTATTTT.

This clone was seen a single time. The rearrangement uses TRBV19 and TRBJ2-2, with 7 positions matching TRBD2. Germline assignment: CDR1 LNHDA and CDR2 SQIVND (reference sequence). The V segment lost 8 bases and the J segment 7 bases; nucleotides outside the gene matches: 7. The CDR3 sequence is 13 residues long. For the CDR3, the DNA is TGTGCCAGTTTTCGGGGGGAAGGCGGGGAGCTGTTTTTT. Translation gives CASFRGEGGELFF. The entire variable domain, with the rest obtained from reference TRBV19 and TRBJ2-2, is as follows: DGGITQSPKYLFRKEGQNVTLSCEQNLNHDAMYWYRQDPGQGLRLIYYSQIVNDFQKGDIAEGYSVSREKKESFPLTVTSAQKNPTAFYLCASFRGEGGELFFGEGSRLTVL.

This clone showed up just once. The gene calls are TRBV27 and TRBJ1-3, with a tentative D call TRBD1 (6 bases). Germline loops: CDR1 MNHEY, CDR2 SMNVEV (reference sequence). V lost 7 bases, J lost 2 bases, and 15 bases lay in between. The CDR3 covers 15 residues. The CDR3 DNA reads as TGTGCCAGCATGCACTTCGGGACACCTGGAAACACCATATATTTT. It codes for CASMHFGTPGNTIYF.

The chain joins TRBV11-2 to TRBJ2-1, with 11 bases lining up with TRBD2. The J segment lost 4 bases and the V segment lost 4 bases, leaving 3 bases of the junction unmatched. Germline V gives CDR1 SGHAT, CDR2 FQNNGV. The CDR3 has 15 residues. CDR3 sequence reads: CASSSGLAGYNEQFF. The CDR3 nucleotides read TGTGCCAGCAGCTCTGGACTAGCGGGTTACAATGAGCAGTTCTTC.

The chain recombines TRBV5-5 with TRBJ2-5; D is perhaps TRBD2 (5 bases). V was cut by 0 bases and J by 8 bases, with 14 bases left in between. Germline values: CDR1 SGHKS, CDR2 YYEKEE (reference sequence). This CDR3 comprises 14 residues. The CDR3 reads CASSLDSTRDTQYF. CDR3 in DNA: TGTGCCAGCAGCTTGGACTCGACGAGGGATACCCAGTACTTC.

The rearrangement joins TRBV30 to TRBJ1-4; 7 positions agree with TRBD1. The CDR3 is 13 amino acids. After removal of 7 bases from V and 13 bases from J, the junction contained 15 bases not matched to a gene. Germline loops: CDR1 GTSNPN, CDR2 SVGIG (reference sequence). CDR3 DNA sequence: TGTGCCTCGACCGGACAGGTGGGGACCCCACTGTTTTTT. This encodes CASTGQVGTPLFF.

The DNA for the CDR3 is TGTGCCAGCAGCGTTAACGCGGGAGGGGGGTACAATGAGCAGTTCTTC. Translating gives CASSVNAGGGYNEQFF. This chain connects TRBV9 to TRBJ2-1; 9 nucleotides agree with TRBD2. The trim removed 2 bases at V and 4 bases at J, leaving 7 bases unmatched. In germline, CDR1 is SGDLS, CDR2 YYNGEE. The CDR3 totals 16 residues.

The chain has TRBV12-2 and TRBJ2-7; TRBD1 is the table's D call and was not checked against the DNA. TRBV12-2 counts as a pseudogene. This CDR3 contains 17 residues. CDR3 sequence: CASRKQPGTGGSHEQYF. The CDR3 DNA reads as TGTGCAAGTCGCAAACAGCCCGGGACAGGGGGTTCCCACGAGCAGTACTTC.

The J gene is TRBJ2-1, the V gene TRBV7-9; D remains unclear. Looked up from germline, CDR1 is SEHNR and CDR2 is FQNEAQ (reference sequence). CDR3 size: 15 residues. V was shortened by 5 bases and J by 2 bases, with 13 bases between the two germline ends. This CDR3 is CASSPRNTPYNEQFF. The CDR3 DNA reads TGTGCCAGCAGCCCCAGGAATACGCCCTACAATGAGCAGTTCTTC.

The CDR3 spells CASSQNVGTGELFF. The CDR3 nucleotides are TGTGCCAGCAGCCAAAATGTCGGCACCGGGGAGCTGTTTTTT. This chain connects TRBV3-1 (or the pseudogene TRBV3-2) to TRBJ2-2; D is unresolved. Between the trimmed V and J ends, which lost 2 bases and 4 bases, there was a span of 8 bases. This CDR3 has 14 residues. Germline loops: CDR1 LGHDT, CDR2 YNNKEL (reference sequence).

V gene TRBV12-3 or TRBV12-4 combines with J gene TRBJ1-2; 7 positions agree with TRBD1. This CDR3 contains 13 residues. The V segment lost 7 bases and the J segment 3 bases; nucleotides outside the gene matches: 5. CDR3 nucleotide sequence: TGTGCCAGCACACTCGACAGGGACTATGGCTACACCTTC. It encodes CASTLDRDYGYTF.

This clone was recorded a few times. This chain uses TRBV5-1 with TRBJ1-4, with D perhaps TRBD1 (6 bases). The CDR3 totals 18 residues. V lost 3 bases, J lost 0 bases, and 18 bases lay in between. The germline gives CDR1 SGHRS, CDR2 YFSETQ. The CDR3 loop reads CASSSDRFFTPTNEKLFF. The DNA for the CDR3 is TGCGCCAGCAGCTCCGACAGGTTCTTCACGCCAACTAATGAAAAACTGTTTTTT.

The chain has TRBV5-1 and TRBJ2-1; D might be TRBD1 (6 bases). V was clipped by 3 bases and J by 0 bases, with 13 bases between them. This CDR3 region has 16 residues. From germline, CDR1 is SGHRS and CDR2 YFSETQ. CDR3 nucleotides: TGCGCCAGCAGCTCAAACAGGGAAAGCTCCTACAATGAGCAGTTCTTC. It is translated as CASSSNRESSYNEQFF. The full variable domain, in which reference TRBV5-1 and TRBJ2-1 provide the parts outside the CDR3, is KAGVTQTPRYLIKTRGQQVTLSCSPISGHRSVSWYQQTPGQGLQFLFEYFSETQRNKGNFPGRFSGRQFSNSRSEMNVSTLELGDSALYLCASSSNRESSYNEQFFGPGTRLTVL.

This chain connects TRBV5-1 to TRBJ2-1; 11 positions agree with TRBD2. CDR1 is SGHRS, CDR2 YFSETQ, per germline. The CDR3 runs to 16 residues. V shed 3 bases, J shed 6 bases, and the junction held 8 bases outside the gene matches. Here the CDR3 reads CASSSLAGGPSNEQFF. For the CDR3, the DNA is TGCGCCAGCAGCTCGTTAGCGGGAGGGCCCAGCAATGAGCAGTTCTTC. The full variable domain, its missing parts supplied by reference TRBV5-1 and TRBJ2-1, is KAGVTQTPRYLIKTRGQQVTLSCSPISGHRSVSWYQQTPGQGLQFLFEYFSETQRNKGNFPGRFSGRQFSNSRSEMNVSTLELGDSALYLCASSSLAGGPSNEQFFGPGTRLTVL.